The T cell receptor beta chain under discussion was sequenced for a study of ipilimumab plus nivolumab after autologous stem cell transplantation. Looking at the study overall: Median doses per patient: four or five ipilimumab, about 8 nivolumab. Both relapsed and primary refractory DLBCL were included.

The junction had 9 bases not matched to a gene; V was cut back by 5 bases and J by 5 bases. CDR1 SEHNR and CDR2 FQNEAQ come from the germline V gene (reference sequence). The CDR3 totals 14 residues. Assay used: immunoSEQ multiplex PCR; TCRdb lists only in-frame clones, some missing. The table records fewer than 85,000 clones, 75% to 85% of them present only once. Patients got ipilimumab 1 mg/kg beginning 14 to 28 days post-transplant. Dosing: nivolumab 3 mg/kg IV, weeks 1, 4, 7, 10, then every two weeks to week 26. This chain uses TRBV7-9 with TRBJ2-7, with 7 bases identical to TRBD1. This sequence originates from a male donor with diffuse large B-cell lymphoma. Sequenced material: PBMCs, taken in a trial of ipilimumab plus nivolumab as post-transplant consolidation. The CDR3 here is CASSTTGVLDEQYF. CDR3 nucleotide sequence: TGTGCCAGCAGCACCACAGGGGTGCTCGACGAGCAGTACTTC.